Below, 14 T cell receptor beta chains from the same sample are listed, as sequenced in a study of blood T cells in healthy people across ages. Alongside a J-beta primer mix, a sample-barcoded 5' primer served in a second PCR lasting roughly 7 to 12 cycles. TCRdb called the 5' RACE reads again in MiXCR, with one record for every CDR3 protein. The sample holds roughly 700,000 distinct CDR3 sequences, around a quarter seen once. These records were also assigned to another study, of T cells of mothers and their children.

The specimen was blood. These receptor sequences come from a boy younger than 18 in good health.

The chain uses TRBV15 and TRBJ2-5; D ambiguous. The CDR3 is made up of 15 amino acids. Per the germline V gene, CDR1 is LNHNV and CDR2 is YYDKDF (reference sequence). Trimming pared 1 base from V and 1 base from J, leaving 10 bases between. The CDR3: CATSRVGRTQETQYF. The CDR3 DNA sequence: TGTGCCACCAGCAGAGTAGGACGGACCCAAGAGACCCAGTACTTC.

This clonotype was counted a single time. A read error may account for a junction end that differs from germline. The rearrangement uses TRBV29-1 and TRBJ2-5, with TRBD1 matching over 9 bases. The CDR3 spans 17 residues. The germline CDR1 and CDR2 sequences are SQVTM and ANQGSEA. The DNA of the CDR3 is TGCAGCGTTGAAATGGGGGTTTATGGGGACAGGGAAGAGGCCCAGTACTTC. Encoded protein: CSVEMGVYGDREEAQYF.

V gene TRBV6-5 combines with J gene TRBJ1-2; D is possibly TRBD1 (6 bases). Trimming cost V 6 bases and J 4 bases, with 12 bases left between them. The CDR3 consists of 13 residues. The V gene's germline CDR1 is MNHEY and CDR2 SVGAGI. The DNA for the CDR3 is TGTGCCAGCAGAACCGGGGGCCGCTATGGCTACACCTTC. It translates to CASRTGGRYGYTF.

This clonotype was observed a handful of times. The chain couples TRBV2 to TRBJ2-5, with D maybe TRBD2 (6 bases). The J call may be mistaken, given a closer DNA end match to TRBJ2-1. The CDR3 is made up of 15 amino acids. Per the germline V gene, CDR1 is SNHLY and CDR2 is FYNNEI. This CDR3 reads CASSVRGLLYDEQFF. The CDR3 region has the DNA TGTGCCAGCAGTGTACGGGGACTCCTATACGATGAGCAGTTCTTC.

The V gene is TRBV4-1, the J gene TRBJ2-3; D is possibly TRBD1 or TRBD2 (6 bases each). Germline CDR1 reads MGHRA; CDR2 reads YSYEKL. V was shortened by 6 bases and J by 2 bases, with 18 bases between the two germline ends. The CDR3 is 16 amino acids. The CDR3 protein is CASRQDGGLNTDTQYF. CDR3 DNA: TGCGCCAGCAGACAGGACGGGGGCTTGAACACAGATACGCAGTATTTT.

This clonotype appeared a few times. V and J are TRBV7-9 and TRBJ1-5; D is perhaps TRBD1 (6 bases). Germline V gene lookup returns CDR1 SEHNR and CDR2 FQNEAQ (reference sequence). The CDR3 runs to 15 residues. The germline V and J ends were trimmed by 3 bases and 3 bases, with 12 bases remaining between them. CDR3 DNA sequence: TGTGCCAGCAGCTTGTGGGGGGCGGACAATCAGCCCCAGCATTTT. Protein product: CASSLWGADNQPQHF.

This clonotype has just a few counts. The chain combines TRBV3-1 with TRBJ1-2; D ambiguous. Deletions cut 0 bases from V and 7 bases from J, with 12 bases between. Germline V lookup: CDR1 LGHDT, CDR2 YNNKEL (reference sequence). This CDR3 has 14 residues. The CDR3 reads CASSQDGPTRGYTF. The CDR3, as DNA: TGTGCCAGCAGCCAAGACGGACCGACCCGTGGCTACACCTTC.

This clonotype was detected only a few times. J is TRBJ2-7 and V is TRBV28; no reliable D call. Germline V CDR1 and CDR2: MDHEN, SYDVKM. The ends were cut back, 4 bases at V and 7 bases at J, with 17 bases in the middle. This CDR3 spans 14 amino acids. Here the CDR3 reads CASSSPDGAGEQYF. The CDR3 nucleotides are TGTGCCAGCAGTTCCCCGGACGGAGCTGGGGAGCAGTACTTC.

This rearrangement joins TRBV28 to TRBJ2-3, with TRBD2 identical over 14 bases. This CDR3 contains 16 residues. Germline assignment: CDR1 MDHEN and CDR2 SYDVKM. V lost 9 bases to trimming and J lost 2 bases; unmatched junction nucleotides: 7. This chain's CDR3 is CASTPGLAGVTDTQYF. The CDR3 nucleotides are TGTGCCAGTACCCCGGGACTAGCGGGAGTCACAGATACGCAGTATTTT. Full variable domain (rest looked up from reference TRBV28 and TRBJ2-3): DVKVTQSSRYLVKRTGEKVFLECVQDMDHENMFWYRQDPGLGLRLIYFSYDVKMKEKGDIPEGYSVSREKKERFSLILESASTNQTSMYLCASTPGLAGVTDTQYFGPGTRLTVL.

This clonotype was seen more than once but under ten times. The genes are TRBV27 and TRBJ2-7, with D tentatively TRBD2 (6 bases). V was pared by 5 bases and J by 2 bases, with 16 bases between. The CDR3 covers 15 residues. Germline CDR1 MNHEY, CDR2 SMNVEV (reference sequence). This CDR3 reads CASSASGWSAYEQYF. The CDR3 coding sequence is TGTGCCAGCAGTGCAAGCGGGTGGAGCGCCTACGAGCAGTACTTC.

This sequence joins TRBV29-1 and TRBJ2-1; D might be TRBD1 (6 bases). The CDR3 has 16 amino acids. CDR1 SQVTM and CDR2 ANQGSEA come from the germline V gene. The V gene lost 7 bases and the J gene lost 3 bases, with 22 bases spanning the gap. In DNA, the CDR3 is TGCAGCGCGGTAGGGGCTAATGGGACAAACTACAATGAGCAGTTCTTC. It encodes CSAVGANGTNYNEQFF.

This clonotype was counted a few times. The chain joins TRBV5-1 to TRBJ2-7; the D gene is possibly TRBD2 (6 bases). V was shortened by 5 bases and J by 0 bases, with 15 bases between the two germline ends. The CDR3 runs to 15 residues. The germline V gene has CDR1 SGHRS and CDR2 YFSETQ. The CDR3 reads CASSFGPGDSYEQYF. As DNA, the CDR3 is TGCGCCAGCAGTTTCGGCCCGGGAGACTCCTACGAGCAGTACTTC.

This clonotype was counted between two and nine times. One end of the junction fails to match germline, which may point to a read error. The chain links TRBV12-3 or TRBV12-4 to TRBJ2-7; 9 bases align to TRBD2. The CDR3 extends over 14 amino acids. The DNA of the CDR3 is TGTGCCAGCAGCTTAGCGGGAGAGAGGTACGAGCAGTACTTC. It encodes CASSLAGERYEQYF.

The chain joins TRBV5-1 to TRBJ2-7; D assignment may be TRBD1 or TRBD2 (5 bases each). Trimming shortened V by 0 bases and J by 3 bases, and 13 bases separated the two germline ends. Per germline, CDR1 SGHRS and CDR2 YFSETQ. The CDR3 runs 15 residues. In DNA form, the CDR3 reads TGCGCCAGCAGCTTGGACAGGACTGACGGCTACGAGCAGTACTTC. Translation gives CASSLDRTDGYEQYF.